This note documents a single T cell receptor (beta chain) sequence. Its antigen is not known. RNA, at about 0.45 to 1 ug, was reverse transcribed with random hexamers. MiXCR, run by TCRdb on the immunoSEQ multiplex PCR reads, gives a single entry per CDR3 protein. This table holds tens of thousands of distinct CDR3 sequences, 96% found once. This sample was included in a study of CD8 T cells in Susac syndrome. The V gene's germline CDR1 is MNHEY and CDR2 SVGAGI. Trimming cost V 7 bases and J 0 bases, with 10 bases left between them. The CDR3 is made up of 15 amino acids. Study results and limitations: Total CD8+ repertoires held about 15 Susac-specific public clones, while CD8+ TEMRA repertoires held roughly five.

Sequences were obtained from CD8+ T cells from PBMCs. The rearrangement joins TRBV6-5 to TRBJ1-6, with D possibly TRBD1 on 5 matching bases. The sequence was collected from a human donor with Susac syndrome. The CDR3 loop reads CASISDSSYNSPLHF. CDR3 nucleotide sequence: TGTGCCAGCATATCCGACAGCTCCTATAATTCACCCCTCCACTTT.